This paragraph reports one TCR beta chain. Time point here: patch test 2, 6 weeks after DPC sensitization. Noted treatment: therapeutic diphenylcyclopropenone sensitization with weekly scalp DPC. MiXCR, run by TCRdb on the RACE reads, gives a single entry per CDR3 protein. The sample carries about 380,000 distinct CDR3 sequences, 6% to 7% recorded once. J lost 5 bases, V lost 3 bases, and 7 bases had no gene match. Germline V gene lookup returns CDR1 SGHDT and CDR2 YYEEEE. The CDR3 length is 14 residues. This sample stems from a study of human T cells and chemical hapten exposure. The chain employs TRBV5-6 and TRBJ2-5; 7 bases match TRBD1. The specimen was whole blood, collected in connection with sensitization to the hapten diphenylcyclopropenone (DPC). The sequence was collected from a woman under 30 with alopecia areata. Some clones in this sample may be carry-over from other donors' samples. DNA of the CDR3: TGTGCCAGCAGCTCAGCCGGGACAGCCGAGACCCAGTACTTC. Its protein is CASSSAGTAETQYF.